Shown below are 8 T cell receptor beta chains from a single sample sequenced in a study of human T cells and chemical hapten exposure. Indicated time point: pre-sensitization, week 0. Noted treatment: therapeutic diphenylcyclopropenone sensitization with weekly scalp DPC. TCRdb reprocessed the RACE reads with MiXCR, giving one entry per CDR3 protein. This table has 95,000 to 150,000 distinct CDR3 sequences, 13% appearing once. The sequencing here drew on whole blood, taken in connection with sensitization to the hapten diphenylcyclopropenone (DPC). Receptors were obtained from a young woman with alopecia areata. Some clones in this sample may be carry-over from other donors' samples.

This clonotype has just a few counts. The genes are TRBV4-2 and TRBJ2-5; D may be TRBD1 or TRBD2 (6 bases each). Germline lookup yields CDR1 LGHNA and CDR2 YNFKEQ. V lost 1 base and J lost 4, with 16 bases in between. The CDR3 has 16 amino acids. The CDR3 DNA is TGTGCCAGCAGCCAAGTAGCGGAGGGGGTCGGAGAGACCCAGTACTTC. This codes for CASSQVAEGVGETQYF.

This clonotype was detected only a few times. This chain joins TRBV29-1 and TRBJ2-1; TRBD1 is a possible D gene (6 bases). This CDR3 has 14 residues. V shed 4 bases and J shed 8 bases, with 18 bases lying between them. Germline values: CDR1 SQVTM, CDR2 ANQGSEA. The CDR3 nucleotides are TGCAGCGTTGGCTACAGGGAAGGCTCTGATGAGCAGTTCTTC. It encodes CSVGYREGSDEQFF.

V usage is TRBV3-1 and J usage is TRBJ2-1; the D gene is possibly TRBD1 (5 bases). Germline lookup yields CDR1 LGHDT and CDR2 YNNKEL (reference sequence). This CDR3 is built from 16 residues. V lost 1 base and J lost 6, with 16 bases in between. The CDR3 nucleotides read TGTGCCAGCAGCCAAGTACGCCAAGGAAGGGGCAATGAGCAGTTCTTC. It is translated as CASSQVRQGRGNEQFF.

The chain has TRBV9 and TRBJ2-6; no firm D call. The V end was cut by 4 bases, the J end by 1 base, with 12 bases between. Germline values: CDR1 SGDLS, CDR2 YYNGEE. This CDR3 contains 16 residues. The CDR3 nucleotides are TGTGCCAGCAGCCCCTCCGCTCGGTCTGGGGCCAACGTCCTGACTTTC. Its translation is CASSPSARSGANVLTF.

This clonotype has only a few counts. Mismatch with germline at one junction end may stem from a read error. The chain joins TRBV7-8 to TRBJ1-4, with D tentatively TRBD1 (6 bases). The CDR3 extends over 16 amino acids. Germline V gene lookup returns CDR1 SGHVS and CDR2 FQNEAQ. Here the CDR3 reads CASSSRLDRINEELFF. CDR3 sequence (DNA): TGTGCCAGCAGCTCGAGACTGGACAGAATTAATGAAGAACTGTTTTTT.

This clonotype was recorded a few times. V gene TRBV20-1 combines with J gene TRBJ2-2; D is perhaps TRBD2 (6 bases). CDR1 is DFQATT and CDR2 is SNEGSKA in the germline V gene (reference sequence). The V gene lost 5 bases and the J gene lost 0 bases, with 7 bases spanning the gap. The CDR3 spans 13 residues. The CDR3 loop is CSAQRANTGELFF. The DNA of the CDR3 is TGCAGTGCTCAGCGGGCGAACACCGGGGAGCTGTTTTTT.

This clonotype was counted only a few times. The chain is built from TRBV20-1 and TRBJ2-3; D is unresolved. Trimming pared 4 bases from V and 4 bases from J, leaving 9 bases between. The germline V gene has CDR1 DFQATT and CDR2 SNEGSKA (reference sequence). CDR3 length: 12 amino acids. The CDR3 nucleotides are TGCAGTGCTATTGGAAAGGCAGATACGCAGTATTTT. Translation: CSAIGKADTQYF.

This chain links TRBV29-1 with TRBJ1-1; TRBD1 might be the D (5 bases). This CDR3 spans 11 amino acids. The ends were cut back, 6 bases at V and 6 bases at J, with 11 bases in the middle. Germline CDR1 and CDR2: SQVTM and ANQGSEA. This CDR3 is CSVSGYPEAFF. The CDR3 DNA reads TGCAGCGTATCAGGGTACCCTGAAGCTTTCTTT.